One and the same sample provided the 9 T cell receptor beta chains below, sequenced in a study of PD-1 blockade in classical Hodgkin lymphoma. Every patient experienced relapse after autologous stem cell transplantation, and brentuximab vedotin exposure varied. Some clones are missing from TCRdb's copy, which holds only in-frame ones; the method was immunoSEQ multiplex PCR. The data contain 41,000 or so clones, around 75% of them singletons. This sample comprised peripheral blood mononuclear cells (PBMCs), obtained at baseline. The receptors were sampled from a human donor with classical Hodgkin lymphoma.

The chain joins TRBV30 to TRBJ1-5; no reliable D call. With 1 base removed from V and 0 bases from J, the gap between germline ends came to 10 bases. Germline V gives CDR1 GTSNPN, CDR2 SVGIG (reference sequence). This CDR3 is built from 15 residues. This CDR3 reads CAWSGSGHSNQPQHF. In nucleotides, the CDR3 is TGTGCCTGGAGTGGTTCTGGCCATAGCAATCAGCCCCAGCATTTT.

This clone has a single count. CDR3 sequence: CASSSQKGLVEAYEQYF. The CDR3, as DNA: TGTGCCAGCAGCTCCCAGAAGGGATTAGTGGAGGCCTACGAGCAGTACTTC. V gene TRBV7-9 combines with J gene TRBJ2-7; weak D call: TRBD2 (5 bases). The ends were cut back, 4 bases at V and 2 bases at J, with 21 bases in the middle. The CDR3 is 17 amino acids. Germline loops: CDR1 SEHNR, CDR2 FQNEAQ (reference sequence).

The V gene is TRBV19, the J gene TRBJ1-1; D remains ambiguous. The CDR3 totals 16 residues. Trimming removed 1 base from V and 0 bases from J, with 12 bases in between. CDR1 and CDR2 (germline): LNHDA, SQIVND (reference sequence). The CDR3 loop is CASSIVASGLNTEAFF. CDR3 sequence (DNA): TGTGCCAGTAGTATAGTTGCCTCGGGGTTGAACACTGAAGCTTTCTTT.

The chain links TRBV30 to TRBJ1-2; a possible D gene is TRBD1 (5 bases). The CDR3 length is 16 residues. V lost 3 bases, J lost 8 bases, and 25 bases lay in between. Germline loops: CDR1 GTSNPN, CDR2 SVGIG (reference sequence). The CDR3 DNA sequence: TGTGCCTGGAGCACCATAACCCGACCGGGACGATGGGGCTACACCTTC. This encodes CAWSTITRPGRWGYTF. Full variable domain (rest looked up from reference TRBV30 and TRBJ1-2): SQTIHQWPATLVQPVGSPLSLECTVEGTSNPNLYWYRQAAGRGLQLLFYSVGIGQISSEVPQNLSASRPQDRQFILSSKKLLLSDSGFYLCAWSTITRPGRWGYTFGSGTRLTVV.

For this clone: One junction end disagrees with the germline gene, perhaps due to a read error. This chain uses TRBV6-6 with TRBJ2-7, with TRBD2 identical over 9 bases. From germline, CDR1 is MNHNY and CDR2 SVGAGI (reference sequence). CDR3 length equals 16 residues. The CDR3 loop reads CASTESASGASYEQYF. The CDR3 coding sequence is TGCGCCAGCACTGAGAGCGCTAGCGGGGCCTCCTACGAGCAGTACTTC.

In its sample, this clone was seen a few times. As DNA, the CDR3 is TGTGCCAGCAGTGAACTGGGAGAGACCCAGTACTTC. Amino acid sequence: CASSELGETQYF. The V call is TRBV25-1, the J call TRBJ2-5; D is ambiguous. This CDR3 region has 12 residues. Trimming stripped 2 bases from V and 4 bases from J, with 5 bases between. In germline, CDR1 is MGHDK, CDR2 SYGVNS.

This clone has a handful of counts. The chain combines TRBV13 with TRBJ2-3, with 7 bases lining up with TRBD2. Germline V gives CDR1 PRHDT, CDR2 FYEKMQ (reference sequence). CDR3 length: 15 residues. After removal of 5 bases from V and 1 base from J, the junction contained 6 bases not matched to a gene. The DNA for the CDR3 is TGTGCCAGCAGCCATTATGGGGGGGGCACAGATACGCAGTATTTT. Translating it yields CASSHYGGGTDTQYF.

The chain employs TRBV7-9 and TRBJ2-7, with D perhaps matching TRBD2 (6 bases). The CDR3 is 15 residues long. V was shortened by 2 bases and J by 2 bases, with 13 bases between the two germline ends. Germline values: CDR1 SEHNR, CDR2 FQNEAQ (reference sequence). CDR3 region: CASSLNGGVTYEQYF. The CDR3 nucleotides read TGTGCCAGCAGCTTAAATGGAGGGGTAACCTACGAGCAGTACTTC.

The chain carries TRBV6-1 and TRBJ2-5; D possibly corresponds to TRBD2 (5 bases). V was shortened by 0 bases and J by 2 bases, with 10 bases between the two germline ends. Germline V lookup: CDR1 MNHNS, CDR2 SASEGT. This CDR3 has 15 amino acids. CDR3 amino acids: CASSEARAVQETQYF. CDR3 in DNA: TGTGCCAGCAGTGAAGCGAGGGCGGTGCAAGAGACCCAGTACTTC.